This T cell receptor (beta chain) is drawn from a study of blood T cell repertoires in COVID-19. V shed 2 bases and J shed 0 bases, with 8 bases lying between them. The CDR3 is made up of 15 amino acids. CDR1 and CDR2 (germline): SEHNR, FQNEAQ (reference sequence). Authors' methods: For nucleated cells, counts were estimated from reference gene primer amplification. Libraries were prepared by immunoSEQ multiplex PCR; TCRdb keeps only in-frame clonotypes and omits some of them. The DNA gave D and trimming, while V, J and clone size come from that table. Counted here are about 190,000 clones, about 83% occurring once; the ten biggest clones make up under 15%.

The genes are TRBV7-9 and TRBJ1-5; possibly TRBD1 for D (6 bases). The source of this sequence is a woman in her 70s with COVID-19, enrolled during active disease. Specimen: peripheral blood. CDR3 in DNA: TGTGCCAGCAGCTTAAAACAGGGTAGCAATCAGCCCCAGCATTTT. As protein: CASSLKQGSNQPQHF.